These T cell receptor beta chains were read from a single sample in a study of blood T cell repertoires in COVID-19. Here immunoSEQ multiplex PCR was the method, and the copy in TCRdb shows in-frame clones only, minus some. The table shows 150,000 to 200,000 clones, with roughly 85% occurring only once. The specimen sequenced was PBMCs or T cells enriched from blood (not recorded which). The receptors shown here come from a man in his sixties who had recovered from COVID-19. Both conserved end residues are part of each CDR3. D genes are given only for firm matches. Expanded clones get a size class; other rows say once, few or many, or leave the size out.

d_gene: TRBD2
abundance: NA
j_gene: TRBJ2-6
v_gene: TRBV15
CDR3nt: TGTGCCACCAGCAGCCCAGCGGGAGTAGCTGGGGCCAACGTCCTGACTTTC
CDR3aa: CATSSPAGVAGANVLTF

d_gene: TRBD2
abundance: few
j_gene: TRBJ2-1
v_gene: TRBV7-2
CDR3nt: TGTGCCAGCAGCCTACTAGCGGGAGGGCACGATGAGCAGTTCTTC
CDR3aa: CASSLLAGGHDEQFF

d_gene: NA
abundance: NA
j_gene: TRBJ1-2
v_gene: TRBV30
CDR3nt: TGTGCCTGGAGTGTAGTGTCGTCCGGGGTTGGAACTAACTATGGCTACACCTTC
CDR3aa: CAWSVVSSGVGTNYGYTF

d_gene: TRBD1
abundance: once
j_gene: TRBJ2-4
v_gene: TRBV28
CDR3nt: TGTGCCAGCAGTCTACAGGGGGTTAAAAACATTCAGTACTTC
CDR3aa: CASSLQGVKNIQYF

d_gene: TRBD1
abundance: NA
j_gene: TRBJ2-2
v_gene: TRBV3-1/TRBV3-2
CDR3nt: TGTGCCAGCAGCCAAAGTGGGACAGGGGGAAGGGCCACCGGGGAGCTGTTTTTT
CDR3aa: CASSQSGTGGRATGELFF

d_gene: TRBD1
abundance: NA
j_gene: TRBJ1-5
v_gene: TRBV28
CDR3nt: TGTGCCAGCAGTGACAGGGGCAATCAGCCCCAGCATTTT
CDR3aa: CASSDRGNQPQHF

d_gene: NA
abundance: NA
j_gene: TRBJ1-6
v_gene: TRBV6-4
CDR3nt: TGTGCCAGCAGTCCTCGGAGTCCACCCCTCCACTTT
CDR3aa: CASSPRSPPLHF

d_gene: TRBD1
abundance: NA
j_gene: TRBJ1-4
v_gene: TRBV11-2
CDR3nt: TGTGCCAGCAGCTTACGGGGACAGTATAATGAAAAACTGTTTTTT
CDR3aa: CASSLRGQYNEKLFF

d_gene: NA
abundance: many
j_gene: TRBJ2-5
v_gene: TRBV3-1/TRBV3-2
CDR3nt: TGTGCCAGCAGCCGAGTACCAACTAGTCGGGAGACCCAGTACTTC
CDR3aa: CASSRVPTSRETQYF

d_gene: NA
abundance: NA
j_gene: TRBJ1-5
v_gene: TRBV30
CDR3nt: TGTGCCTGGAGTGATGGAATTGTAGGAGGGGCTCAGCCCCAGCATTTT
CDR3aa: CAWSDGIVGGAQPQHF

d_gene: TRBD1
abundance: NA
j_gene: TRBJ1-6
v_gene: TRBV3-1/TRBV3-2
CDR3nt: TGTGCCAGCAGCCAAGCCTCGAAGGGGGCCATCACCCTCCACTTT
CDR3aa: CASSQASKGAITLHF

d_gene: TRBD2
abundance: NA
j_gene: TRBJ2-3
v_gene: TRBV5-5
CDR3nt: TGTGCCAGCAACCAGCTAGCGGAGGGCAGCGATACGCAGTATTTT
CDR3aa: CASNQLAEGSDTQYF

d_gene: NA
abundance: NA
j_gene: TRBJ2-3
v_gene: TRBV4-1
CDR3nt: TGCGCCAGCAGCCAAGGCCCGGCGGGCGCACCATCGCAGTATTTT
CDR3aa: CASSQGPAGAPSQYF

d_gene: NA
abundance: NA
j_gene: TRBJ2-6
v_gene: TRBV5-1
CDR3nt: TGCGCCAGCAGCACCAGCTCTGGGGCCAACGTCCTGACTTTC
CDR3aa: CASSTSSGANVLTF

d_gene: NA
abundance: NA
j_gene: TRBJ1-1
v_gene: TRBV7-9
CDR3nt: TGTGCCAGCAGGTCTAGTAACACTGAAGCTTTCTTT
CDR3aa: CASRSSNTEAFF

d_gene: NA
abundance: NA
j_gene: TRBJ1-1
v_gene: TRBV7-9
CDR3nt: TGTGCCAGCAGCTTAGAGTCGGTAAACACTGAAGCTTTCTTT
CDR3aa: CASSLESVNTEAFF

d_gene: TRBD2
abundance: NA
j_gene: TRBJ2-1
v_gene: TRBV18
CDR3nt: TGTGCCAGCTCACACGTCGGACTAGCGGGAGGGAGTTTCTCCTACAATGAGCAGTTCTTC
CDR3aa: CASSHVGLAGGSFSYNEQFF

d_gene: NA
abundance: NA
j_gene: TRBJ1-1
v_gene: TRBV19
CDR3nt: TGTGCCAGTAGTACGCAGGGGTACACTGAAGCTTTCTTT
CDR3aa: CASSTQGYTEAFF

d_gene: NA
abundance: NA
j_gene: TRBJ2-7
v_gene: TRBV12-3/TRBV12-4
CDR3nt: TGTGCCAGCAGTTTAGCCAACTACGAGCAGTACTTC
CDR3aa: CASSLANYEQYF

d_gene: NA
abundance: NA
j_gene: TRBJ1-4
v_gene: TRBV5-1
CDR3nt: TGCGCCAGCAGCTTACAGGGCTATAATGAAAAACTGTTTTTT
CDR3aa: CASSLQGYNEKLFF

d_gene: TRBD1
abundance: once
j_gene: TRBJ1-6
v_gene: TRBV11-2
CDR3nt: TGTGCCAGCAGCTTAACAGGGGGCTATGTAGATTCACCCCTCCACTTT
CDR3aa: CASSLTGGYVDSPLHF

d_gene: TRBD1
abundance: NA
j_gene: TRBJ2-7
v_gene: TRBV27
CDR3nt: TGTGCCAGCAGAGCAGGACAGGGAACCTACGAGCAGTACTTC
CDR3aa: CASRAGQGTYEQYF

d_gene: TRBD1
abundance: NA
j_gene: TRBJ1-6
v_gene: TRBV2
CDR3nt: TGTGCCAGCAGTGAAAACAGGGGAGGACAACCCCTCCACTTT
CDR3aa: CASSENRGGQPLHF

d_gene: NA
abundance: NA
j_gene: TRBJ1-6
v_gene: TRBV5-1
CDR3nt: TGCGCCAGCAGCTTGACTCCTTATTCACCCCTCCACTTT
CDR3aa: CASSLTPYSPLHF